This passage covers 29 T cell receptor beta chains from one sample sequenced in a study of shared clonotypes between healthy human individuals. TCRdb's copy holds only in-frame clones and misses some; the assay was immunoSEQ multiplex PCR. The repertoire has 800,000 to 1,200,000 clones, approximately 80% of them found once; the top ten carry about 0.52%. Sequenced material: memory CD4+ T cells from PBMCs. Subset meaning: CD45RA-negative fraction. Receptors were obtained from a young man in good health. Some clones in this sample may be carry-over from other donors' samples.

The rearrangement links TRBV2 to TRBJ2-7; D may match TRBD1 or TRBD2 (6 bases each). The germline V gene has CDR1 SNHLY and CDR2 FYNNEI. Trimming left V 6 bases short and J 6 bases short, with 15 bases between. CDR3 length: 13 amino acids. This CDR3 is CASRGASAGEQYF. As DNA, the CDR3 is TGTGCCAGCAGGGGGGCTAGCGCGGGCGAGCAGTACTTC. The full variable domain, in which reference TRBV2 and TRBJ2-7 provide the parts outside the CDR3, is EPEVTQTPSHQVTQMGQEVILRCVPISNHLYFYWYRQILGQKVEFLVSFYNNEISEKSEIFDDQFSVERPDGSNFTLKIRSTKLEDSAMYFCASRGASAGEQYFGPGTRLTVT.

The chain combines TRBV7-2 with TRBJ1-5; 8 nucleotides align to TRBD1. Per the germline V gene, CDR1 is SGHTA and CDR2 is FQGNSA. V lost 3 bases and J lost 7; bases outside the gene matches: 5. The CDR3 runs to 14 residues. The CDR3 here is CASSFQGADQPQHF. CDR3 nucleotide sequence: TGTGCCAGCAGCTTTCAGGGGGCTGACCAGCCCCAGCATTTT.

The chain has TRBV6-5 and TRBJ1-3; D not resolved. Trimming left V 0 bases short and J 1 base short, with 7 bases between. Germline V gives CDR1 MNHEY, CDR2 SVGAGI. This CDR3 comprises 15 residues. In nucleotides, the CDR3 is TGTGCCAGCAGTTACTCTGTGGGGTCTGGAAACACCATATATTTT. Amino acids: CASSYSVGSGNTIYF.

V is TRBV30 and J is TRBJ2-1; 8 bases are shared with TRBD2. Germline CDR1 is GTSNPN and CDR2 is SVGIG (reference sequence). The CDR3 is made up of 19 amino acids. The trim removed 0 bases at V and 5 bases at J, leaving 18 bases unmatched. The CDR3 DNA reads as TGTGCCTGGAGTGTACCGGGACTTGACCTAAGGCGGGGGGACAATGAGCAGTTCTTC. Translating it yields CAWSVPGLDLRRGDNEQFF.

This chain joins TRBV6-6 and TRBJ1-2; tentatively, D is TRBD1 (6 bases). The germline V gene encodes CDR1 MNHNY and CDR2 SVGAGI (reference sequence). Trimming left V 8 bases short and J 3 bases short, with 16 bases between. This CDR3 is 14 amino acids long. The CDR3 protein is CASSPRGADYGYTF. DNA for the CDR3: TGTGCCAGCTCACCTCGGGGGGCAGACTATGGCTACACCTTC.

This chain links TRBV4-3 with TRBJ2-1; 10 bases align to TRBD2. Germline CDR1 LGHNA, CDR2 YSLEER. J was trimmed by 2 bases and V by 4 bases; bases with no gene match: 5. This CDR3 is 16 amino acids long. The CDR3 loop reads CASSLLLAGAYNEQFF. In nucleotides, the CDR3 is TGCGCCAGCAGCCTTCTTCTAGCGGGGGCCTACAATGAGCAGTTCTTC.

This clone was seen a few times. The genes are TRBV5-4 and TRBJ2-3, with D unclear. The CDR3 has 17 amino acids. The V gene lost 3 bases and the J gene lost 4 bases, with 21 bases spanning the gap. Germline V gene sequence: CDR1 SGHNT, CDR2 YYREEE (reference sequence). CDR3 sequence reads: CASSSISTSDYADTQYF. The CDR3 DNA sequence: TGTGCCAGCAGCTCGATATCGACCAGCGATTACGCAGATACGCAGTATTTT.

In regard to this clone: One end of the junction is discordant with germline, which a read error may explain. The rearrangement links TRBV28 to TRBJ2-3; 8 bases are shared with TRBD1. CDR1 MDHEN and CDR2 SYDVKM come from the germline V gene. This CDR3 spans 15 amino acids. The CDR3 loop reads CVSSPSGGTSDTQYF. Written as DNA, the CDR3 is TGTGTCAGCAGTCCATCAGGGGGCACCTCCGATACGCAGTATTTT.

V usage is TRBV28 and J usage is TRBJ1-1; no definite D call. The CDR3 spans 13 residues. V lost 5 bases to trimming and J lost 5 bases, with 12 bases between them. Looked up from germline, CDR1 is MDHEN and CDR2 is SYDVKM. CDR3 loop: CASSRVSKTEAFF. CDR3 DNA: TGTGCCAGCAGTCGGGTTAGTAAGACTGAAGCTTTCTTT.

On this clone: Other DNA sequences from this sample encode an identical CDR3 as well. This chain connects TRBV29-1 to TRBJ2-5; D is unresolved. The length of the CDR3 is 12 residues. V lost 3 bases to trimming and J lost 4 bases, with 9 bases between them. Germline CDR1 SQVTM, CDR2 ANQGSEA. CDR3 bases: TGCAGCGTTGAGGGCGGCGGAGAGACCCAGTACTTC. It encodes CSVEGGGETQYF.

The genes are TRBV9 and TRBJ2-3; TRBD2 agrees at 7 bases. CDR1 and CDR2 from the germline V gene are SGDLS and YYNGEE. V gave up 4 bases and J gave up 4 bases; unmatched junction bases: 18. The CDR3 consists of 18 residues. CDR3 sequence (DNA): TGTGCCAGCAGCCCTCGGACGGGGGGAGGCGACTTAGCAGATACGCAGTATTTT. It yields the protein CASSPRTGGGDLADTQYF.

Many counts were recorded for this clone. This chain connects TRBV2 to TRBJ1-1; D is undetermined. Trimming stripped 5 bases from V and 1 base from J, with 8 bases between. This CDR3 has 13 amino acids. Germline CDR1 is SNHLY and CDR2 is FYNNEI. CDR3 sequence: CASSITENTEAFF. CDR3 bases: TGTGCCAGCAGTATTACGGAGAACACTGAAGCTTTCTTT.

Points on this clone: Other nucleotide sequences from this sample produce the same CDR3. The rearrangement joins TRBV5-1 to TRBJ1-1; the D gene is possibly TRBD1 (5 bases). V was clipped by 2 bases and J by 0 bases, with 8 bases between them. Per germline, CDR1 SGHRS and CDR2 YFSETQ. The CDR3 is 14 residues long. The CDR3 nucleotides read TGCGCCAGCAGCTTAAGACAGATGAACACTGAAGCTTTCTTT. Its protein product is CASSLRQMNTEAFF.

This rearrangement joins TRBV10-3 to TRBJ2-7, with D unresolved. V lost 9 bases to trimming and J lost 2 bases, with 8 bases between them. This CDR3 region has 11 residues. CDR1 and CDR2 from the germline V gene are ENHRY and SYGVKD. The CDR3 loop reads CAMGRPYEQYF. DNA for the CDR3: TGTGCCATGGGCCGTCCCTACGAGCAGTACTTC.

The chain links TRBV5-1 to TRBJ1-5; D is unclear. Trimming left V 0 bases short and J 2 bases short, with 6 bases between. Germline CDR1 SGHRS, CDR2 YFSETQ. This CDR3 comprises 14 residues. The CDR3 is CASSLGPGNQPQHF. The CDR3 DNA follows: TGCGCCAGCAGCTTGGGGCCGGGCAATCAGCCCCAGCATTTT.

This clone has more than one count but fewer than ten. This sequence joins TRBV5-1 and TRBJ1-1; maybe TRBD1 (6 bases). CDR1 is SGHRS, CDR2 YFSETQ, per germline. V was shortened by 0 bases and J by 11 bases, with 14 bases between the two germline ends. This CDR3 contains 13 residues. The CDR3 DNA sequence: TGCGCCAGCAGCTTGGAATTGGGGGCGTCGGCTTTCTTT. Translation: CASSLELGASAFF.

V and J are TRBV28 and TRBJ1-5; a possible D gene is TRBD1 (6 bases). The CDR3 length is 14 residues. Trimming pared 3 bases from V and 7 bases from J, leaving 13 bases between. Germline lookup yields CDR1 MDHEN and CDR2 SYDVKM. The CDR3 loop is CASSFPKTGQPQHF. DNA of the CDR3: TGTGCCAGCAGTTTCCCCAAGACAGGACAGCCCCAGCATTTT. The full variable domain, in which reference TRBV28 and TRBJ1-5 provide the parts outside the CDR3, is DVKVTQSSRYLVKRTGEKVFLECVQDMDHENMFWYRQDPGLGLRLIYFSYDVKMKEKGDIPEGYSVSREKKERFSLILESASTNQTSMYLCASSFPKTGQPQHFGDGTRLSIL.

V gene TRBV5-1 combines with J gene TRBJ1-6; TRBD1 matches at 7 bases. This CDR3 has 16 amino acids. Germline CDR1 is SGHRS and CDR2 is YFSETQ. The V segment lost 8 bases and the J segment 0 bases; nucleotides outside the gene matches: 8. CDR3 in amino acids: CASQPGQSSYNSPLHF. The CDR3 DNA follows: TGCGCCAGTCAACCGGGACAGAGCTCCTATAATTCACCCCTCCACTTT. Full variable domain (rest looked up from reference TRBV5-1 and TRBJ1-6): KAGVTQTPRYLIKTRGQQVTLSCSPISGHRSVSWYQQTPGQGLQFLFEYFSETQRNKGNFPGRFSGRQFSNSRSEMNVSTLELGDSALYLCASQPGQSSYNSPLHFGNGTRLTVT.

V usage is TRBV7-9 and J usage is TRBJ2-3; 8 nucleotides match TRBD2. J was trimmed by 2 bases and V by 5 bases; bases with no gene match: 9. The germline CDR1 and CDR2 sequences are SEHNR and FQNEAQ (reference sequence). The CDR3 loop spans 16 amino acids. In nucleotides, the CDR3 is TGTGCCAGCAGCGCCCCCTTAGCGGGATACACAGATACGCAGTATTTT. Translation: CASSAPLAGYTDTQYF.

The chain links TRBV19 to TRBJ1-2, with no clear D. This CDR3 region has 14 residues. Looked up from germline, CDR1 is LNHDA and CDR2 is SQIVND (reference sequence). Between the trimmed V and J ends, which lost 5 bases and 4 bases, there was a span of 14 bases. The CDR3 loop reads CASSSQQIPYGYTF. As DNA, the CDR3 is TGTGCCAGTAGTTCACAACAGATACCCTATGGCTACACCTTC.

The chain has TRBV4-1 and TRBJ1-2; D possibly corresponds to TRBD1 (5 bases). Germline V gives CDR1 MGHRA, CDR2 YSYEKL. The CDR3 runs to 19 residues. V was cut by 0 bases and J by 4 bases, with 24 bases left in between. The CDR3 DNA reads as TGCGCCAGCAGCCAAGAGGGGGGGTTGATTGCTCCAACTTCCTATGGCTACACCTTC. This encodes CASSQEGGLIAPTSYGYTF.

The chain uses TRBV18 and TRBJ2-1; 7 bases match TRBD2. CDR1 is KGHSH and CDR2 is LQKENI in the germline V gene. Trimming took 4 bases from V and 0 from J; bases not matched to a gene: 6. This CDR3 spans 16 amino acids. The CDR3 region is CASSRGGSNSYNEQFF. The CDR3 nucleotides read TGTGCCAGCTCACGGGGCGGGAGTAACTCCTACAATGAGCAGTTCTTC.

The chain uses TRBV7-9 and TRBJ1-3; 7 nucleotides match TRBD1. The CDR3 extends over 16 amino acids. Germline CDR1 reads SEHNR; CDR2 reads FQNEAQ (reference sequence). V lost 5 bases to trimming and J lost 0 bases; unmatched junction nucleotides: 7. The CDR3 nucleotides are TGTGCCAGCAGCGCGGACAGGTTTCACTCTGGAAACACCATATATTTT. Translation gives CASSADRFHSGNTIYF. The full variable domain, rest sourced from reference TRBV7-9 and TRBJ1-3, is DTGVSQNPRHKITKRGQNVTFRCDPISEHNRLYWYRQTLGQGPEFLTYFQNEAQLEKSRLLSDRFSAERPKGSFSTLEIQRTEQGDSAMYLCASSADRFHSGNTIYFGEGSWLTVV.

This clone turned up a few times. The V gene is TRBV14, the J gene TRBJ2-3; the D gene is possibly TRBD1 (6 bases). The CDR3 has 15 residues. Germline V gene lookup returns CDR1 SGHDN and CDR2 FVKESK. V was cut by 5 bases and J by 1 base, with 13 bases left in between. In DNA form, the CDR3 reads TGTGCCAGCAGCGACAGGCCAGGGGGCACAGATACGCAGTATTTT. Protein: CASSDRPGGTDTQYF.

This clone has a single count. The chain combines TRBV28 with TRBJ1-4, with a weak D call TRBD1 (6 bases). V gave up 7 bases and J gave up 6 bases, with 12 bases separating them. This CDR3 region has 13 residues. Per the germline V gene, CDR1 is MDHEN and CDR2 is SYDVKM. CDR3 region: CASNWGLDEKLFF. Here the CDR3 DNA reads TGTGCCAGCAACTGGGGGCTGGATGAAAAACTGTTTTTT.

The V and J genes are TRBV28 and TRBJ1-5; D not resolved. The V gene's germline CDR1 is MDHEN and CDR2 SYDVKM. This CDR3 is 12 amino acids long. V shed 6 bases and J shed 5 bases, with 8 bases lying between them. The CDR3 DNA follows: TGTGCCAGCAGCATGGGATATCAGCCCCAGCATTTT. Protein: CASSMGYQPQHF.

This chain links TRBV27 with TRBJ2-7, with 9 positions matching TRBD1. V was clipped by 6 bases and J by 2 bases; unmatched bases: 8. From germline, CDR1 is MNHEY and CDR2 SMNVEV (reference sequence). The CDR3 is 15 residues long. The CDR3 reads CASSRRGQGTYEQYF. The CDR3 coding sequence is TGTGCCAGCAGCCGTCGGGGACAGGGCACCTACGAGCAGTACTTC.

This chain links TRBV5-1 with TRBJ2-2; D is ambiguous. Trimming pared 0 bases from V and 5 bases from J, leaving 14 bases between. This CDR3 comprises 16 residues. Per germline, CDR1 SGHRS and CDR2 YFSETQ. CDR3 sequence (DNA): TGCGCCAGCAGCTTGGGGGTGGATTGGGCGACCGGGGAGCTGTTTTTT. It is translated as CASSLGVDWATGELFF.

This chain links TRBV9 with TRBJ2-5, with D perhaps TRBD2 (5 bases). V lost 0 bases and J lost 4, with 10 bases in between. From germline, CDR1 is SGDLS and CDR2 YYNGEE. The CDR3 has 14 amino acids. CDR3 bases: TGTGCCAGCAGCGTAGGGCGGGTACGAGAGACCCAGTACTTC. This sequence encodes CASSVGRVRETQYF.